A single sample gave rise to the 5 T cell receptor beta chains below, sequenced in a study of blood T cell repertoires in COVID-19. Data came from immunoSEQ multiplex PCR; TCRdb stores just in-frame clones and leaves some out. The table has about 250,000 clones, about 85% seen once. What was sequenced was peripheral blood. These receptors were taken from a man younger than 35 with active or convalescent COVID-19.

Regarding this clone: Within the sample, other DNA sequences also encode this same CDR3. This chain joins TRBV18 and TRBJ1-1, with a possible D match to TRBD1 (5 bases). V lost 2 bases and J 0 bases, leaving 7 bases between the germline ends. Per the germline V gene, CDR1 is KGHSH and CDR2 is LQKENI. The CDR3 totals 14 residues. In DNA, the CDR3 is TGTGCCAGCTCACCAACAGGAGTGAACACTGAAGCTTTCTTT. Translated, it gives CASSPTGVNTEAFF.

The J gene is TRBJ1-2, the V gene TRBV5-4, with 8 bases that match TRBD1. The germline CDR1 and CDR2 sequences are SGHNT and YYREEE (reference sequence). The CDR3 covers 13 residues. Trimming at V came to 4 bases and at J to 8 bases, leaving 7 bases not matched to a gene. CDR3 sequence: CASSLSGGWGYTF. CDR3 coding DNA: TGTGCCAGCAGCCTTTCAGGGGGCTGGGGCTACACCTTC.

The V call is TRBV4-3, the J call TRBJ2-2, with TRBD1 as a possible D gene (7 bases). V shed 0 bases and J shed 5 bases, with 10 bases lying between them. The CDR3 length is 15 residues. Germline V gene lookup returns CDR1 LGHNA and CDR2 YSLEER. The CDR3 DNA follows: TGCGCCAGCAGCCAAGACCCAGGGGGGACCGGGGAGCTGTTTTTT. This translates into CASSQDPGGTGELFF.

The CDR3 sequence: CASSLVRSGELFF. The CDR3 DNA reads TGTGCCAGCAGCTTAGTGCGGTCCGGGGAGCTGTTTTTT. The V gene is TRBV7-8, the J gene TRBJ2-2; D is unclear. The germline CDR1 and CDR2 sequences are SGHVS and FQNEAQ. V was pared by 1 base and J by 6 bases, with 6 bases between. This CDR3 has 13 amino acids.

As for this clone: The identical CDR3 is also encoded by other nucleotide sequences in the sample. V is TRBV6-2 or TRBV6-3 and J is TRBJ1-5, with a weak D call TRBD1 (6 bases). The V end lost 3 bases, the J end lost 7 bases, and 7 bases lay between the germline ends. The CDR3 covers 12 residues. The germline V gene encodes CDR1 MNHEY and CDR2 SVGEGT. The CDR3 region has the DNA TGTGCCAGCAGTTATGGGGGCCAGCCCCAGCATTTT. It yields the protein CASSYGGQPQHF.